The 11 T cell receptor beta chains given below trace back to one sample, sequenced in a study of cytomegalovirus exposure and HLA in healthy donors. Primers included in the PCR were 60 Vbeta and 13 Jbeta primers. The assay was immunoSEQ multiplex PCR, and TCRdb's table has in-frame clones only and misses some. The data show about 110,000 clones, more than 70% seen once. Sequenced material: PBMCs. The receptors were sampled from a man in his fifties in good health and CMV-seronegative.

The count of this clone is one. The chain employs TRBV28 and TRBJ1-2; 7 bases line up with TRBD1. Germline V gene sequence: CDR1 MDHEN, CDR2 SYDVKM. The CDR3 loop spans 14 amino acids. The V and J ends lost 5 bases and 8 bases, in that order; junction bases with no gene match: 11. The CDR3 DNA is TGTGCCAGCAGTCCTATCCGACAGGGCAGGGGCTACACCTTC. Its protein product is CASSPIRQGRGYTF.

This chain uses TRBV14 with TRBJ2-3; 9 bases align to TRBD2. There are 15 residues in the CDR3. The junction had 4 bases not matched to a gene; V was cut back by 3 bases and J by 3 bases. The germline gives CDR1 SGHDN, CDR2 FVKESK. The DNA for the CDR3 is TGTGCCAGCAGCCAGACTAGCGGTGGGACAGATACGCAGTATTTT. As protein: CASSQTSGGTDTQYF.

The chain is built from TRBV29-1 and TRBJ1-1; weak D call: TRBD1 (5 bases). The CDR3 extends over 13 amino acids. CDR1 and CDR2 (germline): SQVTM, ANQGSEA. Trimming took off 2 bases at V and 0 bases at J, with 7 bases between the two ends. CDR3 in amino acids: CSVESGVNTEAFF. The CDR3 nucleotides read TGCAGCGTTGAATCGGGGGTGAACACTGAAGCTTTCTTT.

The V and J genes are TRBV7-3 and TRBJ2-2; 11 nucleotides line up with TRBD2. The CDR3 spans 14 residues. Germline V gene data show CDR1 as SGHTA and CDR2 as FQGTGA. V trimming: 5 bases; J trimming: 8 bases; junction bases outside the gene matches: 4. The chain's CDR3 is CASSARTSGGELFF. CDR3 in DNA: TGTGCCAGCAGCGCCCGGACTAGCGGGGGGGAGCTGTTTTTT. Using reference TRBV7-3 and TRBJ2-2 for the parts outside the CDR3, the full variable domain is GAGVSQTPSNKVTEKGKYVELRCDPISGHTALYWYRQSLGQGPEFLIYFQGTGAADDSGLPNDRFFAVRPEGSVSTLKIQRTERGDSAVYLCASSARTSGGELFFGEGSRLTVL.

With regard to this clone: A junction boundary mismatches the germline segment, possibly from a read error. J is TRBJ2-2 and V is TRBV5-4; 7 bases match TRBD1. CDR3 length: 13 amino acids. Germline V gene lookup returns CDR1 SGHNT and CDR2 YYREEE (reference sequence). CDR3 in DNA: TGTGCCAGCAGCTTGGGACAGGGTGGGTCTCCGATTTTT. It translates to CASSLGQGGSPIF.

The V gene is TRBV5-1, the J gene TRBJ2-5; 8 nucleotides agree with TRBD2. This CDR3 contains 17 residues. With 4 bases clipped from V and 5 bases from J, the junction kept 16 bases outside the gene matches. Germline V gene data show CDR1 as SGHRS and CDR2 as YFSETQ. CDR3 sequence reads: CASSLDIGGGAVETQYF. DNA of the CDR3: TGCGCCAGCAGCCTCGATATCGGGGGGGGAGCGGTGGAGACCCAGTACTTC.

CDR3 sequence: CSVDSYNEQFF. CDR3 nucleotides: TGCAGCGTTGACAGTTACAATGAGCAGTTCTTC. J is TRBJ2-1 and V is TRBV29-1; D is undetermined. Germline assignment: CDR1 SQVTM and CDR2 ANQGSEA. The CDR3 is 11 amino acids. V was clipped by 3 bases and J by 4 bases, with 4 bases between them.

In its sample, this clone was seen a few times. CDR3 DNA: TGTGCCAGCAGTCGACTAGCGGAGGCTCTACAAGAGACCCAGTACTTC. It specifies CASSRLAEALQETQYF. This chain links TRBV7-7 with TRBJ2-5; 9 bases line up with TRBD2. Germline CDR1 SSHAT, CDR2 FNYEAQ (reference sequence). V was pared by 6 bases and J by 2 bases, with 10 bases of the junction left unmatched. The CDR3 is 16 amino acids.

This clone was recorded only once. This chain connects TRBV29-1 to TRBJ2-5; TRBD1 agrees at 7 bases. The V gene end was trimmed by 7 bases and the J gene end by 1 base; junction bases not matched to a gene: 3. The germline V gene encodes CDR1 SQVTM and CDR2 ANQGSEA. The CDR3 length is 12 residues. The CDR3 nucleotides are TGCAGCGGGAGGACAGGCCAAGAGACCCAGTACTTC. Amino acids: CSGRTGQETQYF.

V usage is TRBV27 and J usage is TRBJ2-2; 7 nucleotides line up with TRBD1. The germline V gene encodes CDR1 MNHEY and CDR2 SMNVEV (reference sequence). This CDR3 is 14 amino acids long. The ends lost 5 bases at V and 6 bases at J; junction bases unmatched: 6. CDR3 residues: CASSPTGDPGELFF. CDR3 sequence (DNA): TGTGCCAGCAGTCCCACAGGGGACCCCGGGGAGCTGTTTTTT.

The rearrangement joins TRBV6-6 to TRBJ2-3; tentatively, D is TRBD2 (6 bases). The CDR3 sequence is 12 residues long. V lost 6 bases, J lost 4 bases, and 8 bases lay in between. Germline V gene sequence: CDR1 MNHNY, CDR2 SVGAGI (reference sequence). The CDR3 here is CASSPGADTQYF. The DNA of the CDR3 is TGTGCCAGCAGCCCGGGAGCAGATACGCAGTATTTT.